This T cell receptor (beta chain) comes out of a study of blood T cell repertoires in COVID-19. Study summary: Researchers got acute and convalescent COVID-19 samples from the United States, Italy and Spain.

Authors' methods: Estimation of nucleated cell counts relied on the amplification of reference gene primers. Profiled with immunoSEQ multiplex PCR; TCRdb holds only in-frame clones, not every one. V and J calls and clone size come straight from that table; D and trimming were deduced from the DNA. The data show approximately 500,000 clones, around 90% seen once. CDR1 and CDR2 from the germline V gene are SGHVS and FNYEAQ. The CDR3 runs 15 residues. V was pared by 4 bases and J by 2 bases, with 4 bases of the junction left unmatched. The specimen was peripheral blood. This chain uses TRBV7-6 with TRBJ2-7; 11 bases agree with TRBD1. This receptor was identified in a woman aged 45 to 65 with COVID-19, enrolled during active disease. The DNA for the CDR3 is TGTGCCAGCAGCTCTGGGACAGGGGGTACCTACGAGCAGTACTTC. The encoded protein is CASSSGTGGTYEQYF.